A selection of T cell receptor beta chains follows, all from one sample in a study of blood T cell repertoires in COVID-19. Measured with immunoSEQ multiplex PCR; TCRdb has only the in-frame clones, and not every one. Among around 290,000 clones listed, around 90% were seen once. Input material: PBMCs or T cells enriched from blood (not recorded which). These TCRs come from a woman aged 30 to 39 who had recovered from COVID-19. Both conserved end residues are part of each CDR3. A D gene is named only where the DNA matches it firmly. Rows may omit the clone size; those that give it use once, few, many or a size class.

length: 15; J: TRBJ2-2; D: -; size: -; V: TRBV5-6; DNA: TGTGCCAGCAGCTTGGAAATAGAGCCGATCGGGGAGCTGTTTTTT; CDR3: CASSLEIEPIGELFF
length: 16; J: TRBJ2-7; D: TRBD2; size: -; V: TRBV19; DNA: TGTGCCAGTAGTAGAGCTAGCGGGGATATCCCCTACGAGCAGTACTTC; CDR3: CASSRASGDIPYEQYF
length: 13; J: TRBJ2-3; D: -; size: few; V: TRBV10-1; DNA: TGCGCCAGCAGTGATGCAGGGGCAAATACGCAGTATTTT; CDR3: CASSDAGANTQYF
length: 13; J: TRBJ2-1; D: -; size: -; V: TRBV3-1/TRBV3-2; DNA: TGTGCCAGCAGCCACGCCGACAGGAATGAGCAGTTCTTC; CDR3: CASSHADRNEQFF
length: 17; J: TRBJ1-1; D: TRBD1; size: -; V: TRBV30; DNA: TGTGCCTGGAGTGATCCTGGGACAGGGTGGATGGGGAAAGAAGCTTTCTTT; CDR3: CAWSDPGTGWMGKEAFF
length: 14; J: TRBJ1-5; D: -; size: -; V: TRBV15; DNA: TGTGCCACCAGCAGACTTTATAGCAATCAGCCCCAGCATTTT; CDR3: CATSRLYSNQPQHF
length: 14; J: TRBJ1-6; D: -; size: few; V: TRBV4-3; DNA: TGCGCCAGCAGCCAAGCCGGGAGCGATTCACCCCTCCACTTT; CDR3: CASSQAGSDSPLHF
length: 19; J: TRBJ2-1; D: -; size: -; V: TRBV30; DNA: TGTGCCTGGAGTTCCCCTTTGGTGTCGCCGAAATACTTCTACAATGAGCAGTTCTTC; CDR3: CAWSSPLVSPKYFYNEQFF
length: 15; J: TRBJ2-1; D: TRBD2; size: -; V: TRBV7-3; DNA: TGTGCCAGCAGCCCCCCGGGACTAGCCTACAATGAGCAGTTCTTC; CDR3: CASSPPGLAYNEQFF
length: 16; J: TRBJ2-7; D: TRBD2; size: -; V: TRBV7-6; DNA: TGTGCCAGCAGCTTAGATCCTAGCGGGAGGGTGGGGGAGCAGTACTTC; CDR3: CASSLDPSGRVGEQYF
length: 14; J: TRBJ2-7; D: TRBD1; size: -; V: TRBV2; DNA: TGTGCCAGCTGCCCCCAGGGGGCCGTCTACGAGCAGTACTTC; CDR3: CASCPQGAVYEQYF
length: 17; J: TRBJ2-3; D: TRBD2; size: -; V: TRBV7-8; DNA: TGTGCCAGCAGCCCTAGTGGGGGCGGGAGGGCCCTCGATACGCAGTATTTT; CDR3: CASSPSGGGRALDTQYF
length: 15; J: TRBJ1-2; D: -; size: few; V: TRBV18; DNA: TGTGCCAGCTCACCAAAACGAACAGAGAACTATGGCTACACCTTC; CDR3: CASSPKRTENYGYTF
length: 12; J: TRBJ1-2; D: -; size: -; V: TRBV28; DNA: TGTGCCAGCAGTGGGACTGCCTATGGCTACACCTTC; CDR3: CASSGTAYGYTF